This record concerns one T cell receptor (beta chain) sequence. What it binds is unknown. The data originate from a study of OX40 agonist ivuxolimab in advanced cancers. Study details: Patients undergoing dose escalation presented with hepatocellular carcinoma, melanoma, renal cell or head and neck cancer. General study results and limits: At doses 0.1 to 3.0 mg/kg, CD4+ and CD8+ clones expanded. Low normalized T-cell clonal expansion was additionally recorded for some nonresponders.

This CDR3 spans 18 amino acids. Germline lookup yields CDR1 KGHSH and CDR2 LQKENI. The V end lost 4 bases, the J end lost 0 bases, and 16 bases lay between the germline ends. Some clones are missing from TCRdb's copy, which holds only in-frame ones; the method was immunoSEQ multiplex PCR. Of tens of thousands of clones listed, around 90% are singletons. The V and J genes are TRBV18 and TRBJ2-6; D unresolved. Material: CD4+ or CD8+ T cells sorted from blood, obtained in a trial of the OX40 agonist ivuxolimab. This receptor was identified in an adult with an advanced solid tumor such as melanoma, head and neck, liver or kidney cancer. CDR3 sequence reads: CASSLGMNLHSGANVLTF. CDR3 bases: TGTGCCAGCTCACTTGGGATGAACCTGCACTCTGGGGCCAACGTCCTGACTTTC.